The clone carrying this TCR beta chain was counted once. Its antigen is currently unknown. The study ran its PCR with 60 Vbeta and 13 Jbeta primers. This table comes from immunoSEQ multiplex PCR, and its TCRdb copy is limited to in-frame clones, with some not included. The sample shows roughly 150,000 clones, around 80% of them seen only once. These data are taken from a study of cytomegalovirus exposure and HLA in healthy donors. Study summary: Clustering assigned approximately 78% of the roughly 380 genotyped donors to the Caucasian-associated ancestry cluster.

The CDR3 is made up of 13 amino acids. Germline V lookup: CDR1 SEHNR, CDR2 FQNEAQ (reference sequence). Trimming stripped 5 bases from V and 6 bases from J, with 11 bases between. Overall study results and limits: Researchers catalogued about 160 TCR beta chains as cytomegalovirus-associated. In an earlier analysis, productive rearrangement rates for most beta V segments clustered near 87% or 30%.

This TCR was sampled from a female donor in good health and CMV-seronegative. The chain uses TRBV7-9 and TRBJ1-5; D is uncertain. The sequenced material came from PBMCs. In DNA form, the CDR3 reads TGTGCCAGCAGCCCGGAACCGGGTCAGCCCCAGCATTTT. Its protein product is CASSPEPGQPQHF.